The clone carrying this TCR beta chain was detected a few times. TCRdb's table, derived via immunoSEQ multiplex PCR, lists solely in-frame clones and lacks some. Of about 27,000 clones listed, around 83% are singletons. CDR1 is LNHNV, CDR2 YYDKDF, per germline (reference sequence). The CDR3 runs to 15 residues. Trimming cost V 0 bases and J 0 bases, with 9 bases left between them. This sample is drawn from a study of OX40 agonist ivuxolimab in advanced cancers. Study details: Head and neck, renal cell, melanoma or hepatocellular carcinoma were the cancers that dose-escalation patients had.

The clonotype originates from an adult with an advanced solid tumor such as melanoma, head and neck, liver or kidney cancer. The sample was CD4+ or CD8+ T cells sorted from blood, taken in a trial of the OX40 agonist ivuxolimab. The rearrangement links TRBV15 to TRBJ2-7; D gene unclear. CDR3 bases: TGTGCCACCAGCAGAGATAACGGGCCCTCCTACGAGCAGTACTTC. This sequence encodes CATSRDNGPSYEQYF.